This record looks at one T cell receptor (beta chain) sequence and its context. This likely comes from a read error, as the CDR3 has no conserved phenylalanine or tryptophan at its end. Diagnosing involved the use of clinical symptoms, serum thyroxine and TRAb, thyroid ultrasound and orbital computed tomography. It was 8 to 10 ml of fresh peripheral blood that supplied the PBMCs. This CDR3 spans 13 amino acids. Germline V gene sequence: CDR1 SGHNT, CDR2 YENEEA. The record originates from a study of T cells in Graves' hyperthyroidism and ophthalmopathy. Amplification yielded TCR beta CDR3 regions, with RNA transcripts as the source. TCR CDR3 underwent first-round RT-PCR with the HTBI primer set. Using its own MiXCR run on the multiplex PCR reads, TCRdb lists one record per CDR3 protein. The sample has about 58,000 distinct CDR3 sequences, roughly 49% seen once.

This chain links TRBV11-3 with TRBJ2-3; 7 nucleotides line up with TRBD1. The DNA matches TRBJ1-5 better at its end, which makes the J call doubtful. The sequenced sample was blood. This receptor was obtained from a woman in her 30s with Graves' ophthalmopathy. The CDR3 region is CASSSRGTDTQHL. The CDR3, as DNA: TGTGCCAGCAGCTCGAGGGGGACAGATACGCAGCATCTT.